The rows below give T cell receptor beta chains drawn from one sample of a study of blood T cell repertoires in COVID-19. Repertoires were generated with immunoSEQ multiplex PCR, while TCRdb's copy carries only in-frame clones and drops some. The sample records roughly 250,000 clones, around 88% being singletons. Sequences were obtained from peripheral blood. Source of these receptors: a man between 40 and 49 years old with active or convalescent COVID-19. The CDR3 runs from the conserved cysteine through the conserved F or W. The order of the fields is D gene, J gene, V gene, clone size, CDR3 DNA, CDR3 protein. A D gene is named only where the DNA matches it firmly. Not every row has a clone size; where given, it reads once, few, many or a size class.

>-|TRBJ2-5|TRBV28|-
TGTGCCAGCAGTTTAGCCGGAGGCGAGACCCAGTACTTC
CASSLAGGETQYF
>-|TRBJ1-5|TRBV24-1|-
TGTGCCACCAGTGATCCTCGCCAGGCCGGGGATCAGCCCCAGCATTTT
CATSDPRQAGDQPQHF
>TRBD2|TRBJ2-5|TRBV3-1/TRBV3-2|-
TGTGCCAGCAGCCAAGCTGGAGCGGGGGGGCTTAATCAAGAGACCCAGTACTTC
CASSQAGAGGLNQETQYF
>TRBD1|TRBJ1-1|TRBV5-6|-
TGTGCCAGCAGCTTAACTGAAGGGACAGGGGCCACTGAAGCTTTCTTT
CASSLTEGTGATEAFF
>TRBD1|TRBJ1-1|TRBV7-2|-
TGTGCCAGCAGGGGCGGGACAGGCAACACTGAAGCTTTCTTT
CASRGGTGNTEAFF
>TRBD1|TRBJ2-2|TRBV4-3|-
TGCGCCAGCAGCCAAGGGGACAGGGTCCACACCGGGGAGCTGTTTTTT
CASSQGDRVHTGELFF
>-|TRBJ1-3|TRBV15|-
TGTGCCACCAGCAGAGTCGCCCCAGGGGTTGGAAACACCATATATTTT
CATSRVAPGVGNTIYF
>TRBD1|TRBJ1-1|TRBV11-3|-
TGTGCCAGCAGCCCAGTCCCGGGACAGGGTTCGGCTTTCTTT
CASSPVPGQGSAFF
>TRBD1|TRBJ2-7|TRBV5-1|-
TGCGCCAGCAGCTTGCGGACAGGGGGGACCTACGAGCAGTACTTC
CASSLRTGGTYEQYF
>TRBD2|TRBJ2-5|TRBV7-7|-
TGTGCTAGCATTCTAGCGGGGGGCGCGAAGGAGACCCAGTACTTC
CASILAGGAKETQYF
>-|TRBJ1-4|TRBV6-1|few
TGTGCCAGCAGTGAAGTGGGACAAAGGGAAAAACTGTTTTTT
CASSEVGQREKLFF
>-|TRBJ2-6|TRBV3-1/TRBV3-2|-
TGTGCCAGCAGCCAAGATATCTCTGGGGCCAACGTCCTGACTTTC
CASSQDISGANVLTF
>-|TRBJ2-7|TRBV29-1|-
TGCAGCGTTGTCAGGGCCGAGCAGTACTTC
CSVVRAEQYF
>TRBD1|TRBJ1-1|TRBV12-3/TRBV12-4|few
TGTGCCAGCAGTCCACAGGGGGCGAGCGAAGCTTTCTTT
CASSPQGASEAFF
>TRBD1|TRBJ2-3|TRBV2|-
TGTGCCAGCAGGACAGGACAGGGGGCATGGGATACGCAGTATTTT
CASRTGQGAWDTQYF
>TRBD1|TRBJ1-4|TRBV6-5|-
TGTGCCAGCGAGGGACAGGGATATGAAAAACTGTTTTTT
CASEGQGYEKLFF
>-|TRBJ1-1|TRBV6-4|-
TGTGCCAGCAGGGAACAGGGGAACACTGAAGCTTTCTTT
CASREQGNTEAFF
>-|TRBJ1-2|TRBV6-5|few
TGTGCCAGCAGTTGGGGGCTTGGATTGGGGCACTATGGCTACACCTTC
CASSWGLGLGHYGYTF
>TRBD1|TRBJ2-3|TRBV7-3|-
TGTGCCAGCAGCTTCGGGACAGGGCGTACAGATACGCAGTATTTT
CASSFGTGRTDTQYF
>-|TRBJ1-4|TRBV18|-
TGTGCCAGCTCACCATCACGTCAGAATGAAAAACTGTTTTTT
CASSPSRQNEKLFF
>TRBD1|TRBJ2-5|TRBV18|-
TGTGCCAGCTCACCCAGGGACAGGGTAGCAGAGACCCAGTACTTC
CASSPRDRVAETQYF
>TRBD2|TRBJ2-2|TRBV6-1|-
TGTGCCAGCAGTGAACAACTAGCGGGAGGCACCTGGGAGCTGTTTTTT
CASSEQLAGGTWELFF
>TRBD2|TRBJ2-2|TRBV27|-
TGTGCCATTCGACTAGCGGGGTACACCGGGGAGCTGTTTTTT
CAIRLAGYTGELFF
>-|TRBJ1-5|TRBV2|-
TGTGCCAGCAGTGAGGGGGGGGCGGGAACCCAGCCCCAGCATTTT
CASSEGGAGTQPQHF
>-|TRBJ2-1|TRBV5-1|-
TGCGCCAGCACTTCTTTCAATGAGCAGTTCTTC
CASTSFNEQFF
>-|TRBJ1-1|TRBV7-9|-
TGTGCCAGCAGCTTAGCGCCAAGGGAGGAAGCTTTCTTT
CASSLAPREEAFF
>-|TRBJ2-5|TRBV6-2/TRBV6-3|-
TGTGCCAGCAGTTACCCGCCGGGGGGCGTGGGGACCCAGTACTTC
CASSYPPGGVGTQYF
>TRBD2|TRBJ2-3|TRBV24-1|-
TGTGCCACCAGTGCGGGGGGGTTGGGCACAGATACGCAGTATTTT
CATSAGGLGTDTQYF
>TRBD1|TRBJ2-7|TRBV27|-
TGTGCCAGCAGTTATCCGGGACAGACCTACGAGCAGTACTTC
CASSYPGQTYEQYF
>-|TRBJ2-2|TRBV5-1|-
TGCGCCAGCAGGGAGGCAGCAGCAAACACCGGGGAGCTGTTTTTT
CASREAAANTGELFF
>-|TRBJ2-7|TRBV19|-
TGTGCCAGTAGTATAACCAGGGCCCACGAGCAGTACTTC
CASSITRAHEQYF
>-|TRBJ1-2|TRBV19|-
TGTGCCAGTAGTATCCGAAACAGGGAACTGGGAGGCTACACCTTC
CASSIRNRELGGYTF
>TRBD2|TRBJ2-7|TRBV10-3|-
TGTGCCATCAGGAGATCTAGCGGCTACGAGCAGTACTTC
CAIRRSSGYEQYF
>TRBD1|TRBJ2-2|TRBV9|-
TGTGCCAGCAGCGTAGTGGGACAGGCCTCCCTGGGGGAGCTGTTTTTT
CASSVVGQASLGELFF
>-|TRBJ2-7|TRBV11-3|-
TGTGCCAGCAGCTTAAGTTCAAAGCATGATTACGAGCAGTACTTC
CASSLSSKHDYEQYF
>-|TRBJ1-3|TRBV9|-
TGTGCCAGCAGCGAGAGGACAGCTGGAAACACCATATATTTT
CASSERTAGNTIYF
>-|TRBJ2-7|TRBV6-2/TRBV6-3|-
TGTGCCAGCAGTACCCGGGAGTCCTACGAGCAGTACTTC
CASSTRESYEQYF
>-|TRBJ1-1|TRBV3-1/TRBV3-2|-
TGTGCCAGCAGCCAAGTGGGGAGCGGTACTGAAGCTTTCTTT
CASSQVGSGTEAFF
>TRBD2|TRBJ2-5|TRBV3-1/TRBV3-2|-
TGTGCCAGCAGCCAAGATTGGCGGGGGGGCGGGAAGCAAGAGACCCAGTACTTC
CASSQDWRGGGKQETQYF
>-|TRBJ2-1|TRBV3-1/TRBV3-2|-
TGTGCCAGCAGCCAAACGCGAATCAATGAGCAGTTCTTC
CASSQTRINEQFF
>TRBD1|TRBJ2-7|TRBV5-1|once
TGCGCCAGCGGCCGGACAGGGACCTACGAGCAGTACTTC
CASGRTGTYEQYF
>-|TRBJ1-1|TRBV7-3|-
TGTGCCAGCAGCTTAACGCAAGCGACCGAAGCTTTCTTT
CASSLTQATEAFF
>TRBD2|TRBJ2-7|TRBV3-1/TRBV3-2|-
TGTGCCAGGAGACAGGGACTAGCGGGGGGGCCGAGTTCCTACGAGCAGTACTTC
CARRQGLAGGPSSYEQYF
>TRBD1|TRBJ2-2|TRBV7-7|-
TGTGCTAGCAGCTTAGATCTTGGACAGGGAGGCACCGGGGAGCTGTTTTTT
CASSLDLGQGGTGELFF
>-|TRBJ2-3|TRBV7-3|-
TGTGCCAGCAGCGCTTCGGGACTCCCGAAAGATACGCAGTATTTT
CASSASGLPKDTQYF
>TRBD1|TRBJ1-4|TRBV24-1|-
TGTGCCACCAGTGCAGGGGGCGCGTCGACTAATGAAAAACTGTTTTTT
CATSAGGASTNEKLFF
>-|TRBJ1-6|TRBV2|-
TGTGCCAGCAGTCCACAGATCTATAATTCACCCCTCCACTTT
CASSPQIYNSPLHF
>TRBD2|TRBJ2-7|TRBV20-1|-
TGCAGTGCTAGTATAGCGGGACTAGCGGGAACCTACGAGCAGTACTTC
CSASIAGLAGTYEQYF
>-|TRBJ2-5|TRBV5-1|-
TGCGCCAGCAGCTTCGAGGGTGCGGAGACCCAGTACTTC
CASSFEGAETQYF
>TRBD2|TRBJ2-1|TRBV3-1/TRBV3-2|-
TGTGCCAGCAGCCAGGCCTCTAGCGGGAGGGCCAATGAGCAGTTCTTC
CASSQASSGRANEQFF
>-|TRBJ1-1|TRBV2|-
TGTGCCAGCAGTGAATCGGTGATTGAAGCTTTCTTT
CASSESVIEAFF